The sequence of this TCR beta chain was determined in a study of blood T cell repertoires in COVID-19. Across the study: Samples of COVID-19 (acute and convalescent) were obtained from the United States, Italy and Spain. In each case, the material was cDNA or gDNA derived from T cells, B-cell-depleted T cells, or PBMCs.

As processed by the authors: Amplification of reference gene primers was used by the study to estimate nucleated cell counts. The method was immunoSEQ multiplex PCR; TCRdb's version includes in-frame clones alone and lacks a portion of them. From that table come the V and J calls and clone size; the DNA was used to work out D and trimming. The sample carries approximately 47,000 clones, around 90% recorded once. This CDR3 region has 15 residues. Between the trimmed V and J ends, which lost 10 bases and 1 base, there was a span of 19 bases. The TCR originated in a man in his sixties or seventies with active COVID-19. The chain joins TRBV23-1 to TRBJ2-5; D might be TRBD2 (5 bases). TRBV23-1 is annotated as an ORF whose role is uncertain. The sample consisted of peripheral blood. As DNA, the CDR3 is TGCGCCACCTTTATCCCGGGAAGCAGCCAAGAGACCCAGTACTTC. Translated, it gives CATFIPGSSQETQYF.